What follows describes a single T cell receptor (beta chain). Its specificity is not known. The data belong to a study of blood T cells in healthy people across ages. As for the study in general: When template switching was applied, about one barcoded beta molecule was captured per two T cells. Study-wide results and limits: Roughly linearly, TCR beta diversity per million T cells fell as age increased. PBMC samples, being unsorted, prevented any conclusive comparison of naive and antigen-experienced cells.

The CDR3 is 13 amino acids. The V gene lost 3 bases and the J gene lost 6 bases, with 11 bases spanning the gap. Germline V gene lookup returns CDR1 MNHEY and CDR2 SMNVEV (reference sequence). PCR was performed a second time for about 7 to 11 cycles using a sample-barcoded 5' primer and a J-beta primer mix. Each cDNA molecule received a tag from a template-switch adaptor that had 12 random nucleotides. TCRdb processed the 5' RACE reads anew with MiXCR; each CDR3 protein has one entry. Of just over 800,000 distinct CDR3 sequences listed, around two thirds are singletons. The origin of this receptor is a young man in good health. Sequencing used blood. V is TRBV27 and J is TRBJ1-2; maybe TRBD1 (5 bases). CDR3 nucleotide sequence: TGTGCCAGCAGTTTGAGGCAGGGAAATGGCTACACCTTC. This encodes CASSLRQGNGYTF.